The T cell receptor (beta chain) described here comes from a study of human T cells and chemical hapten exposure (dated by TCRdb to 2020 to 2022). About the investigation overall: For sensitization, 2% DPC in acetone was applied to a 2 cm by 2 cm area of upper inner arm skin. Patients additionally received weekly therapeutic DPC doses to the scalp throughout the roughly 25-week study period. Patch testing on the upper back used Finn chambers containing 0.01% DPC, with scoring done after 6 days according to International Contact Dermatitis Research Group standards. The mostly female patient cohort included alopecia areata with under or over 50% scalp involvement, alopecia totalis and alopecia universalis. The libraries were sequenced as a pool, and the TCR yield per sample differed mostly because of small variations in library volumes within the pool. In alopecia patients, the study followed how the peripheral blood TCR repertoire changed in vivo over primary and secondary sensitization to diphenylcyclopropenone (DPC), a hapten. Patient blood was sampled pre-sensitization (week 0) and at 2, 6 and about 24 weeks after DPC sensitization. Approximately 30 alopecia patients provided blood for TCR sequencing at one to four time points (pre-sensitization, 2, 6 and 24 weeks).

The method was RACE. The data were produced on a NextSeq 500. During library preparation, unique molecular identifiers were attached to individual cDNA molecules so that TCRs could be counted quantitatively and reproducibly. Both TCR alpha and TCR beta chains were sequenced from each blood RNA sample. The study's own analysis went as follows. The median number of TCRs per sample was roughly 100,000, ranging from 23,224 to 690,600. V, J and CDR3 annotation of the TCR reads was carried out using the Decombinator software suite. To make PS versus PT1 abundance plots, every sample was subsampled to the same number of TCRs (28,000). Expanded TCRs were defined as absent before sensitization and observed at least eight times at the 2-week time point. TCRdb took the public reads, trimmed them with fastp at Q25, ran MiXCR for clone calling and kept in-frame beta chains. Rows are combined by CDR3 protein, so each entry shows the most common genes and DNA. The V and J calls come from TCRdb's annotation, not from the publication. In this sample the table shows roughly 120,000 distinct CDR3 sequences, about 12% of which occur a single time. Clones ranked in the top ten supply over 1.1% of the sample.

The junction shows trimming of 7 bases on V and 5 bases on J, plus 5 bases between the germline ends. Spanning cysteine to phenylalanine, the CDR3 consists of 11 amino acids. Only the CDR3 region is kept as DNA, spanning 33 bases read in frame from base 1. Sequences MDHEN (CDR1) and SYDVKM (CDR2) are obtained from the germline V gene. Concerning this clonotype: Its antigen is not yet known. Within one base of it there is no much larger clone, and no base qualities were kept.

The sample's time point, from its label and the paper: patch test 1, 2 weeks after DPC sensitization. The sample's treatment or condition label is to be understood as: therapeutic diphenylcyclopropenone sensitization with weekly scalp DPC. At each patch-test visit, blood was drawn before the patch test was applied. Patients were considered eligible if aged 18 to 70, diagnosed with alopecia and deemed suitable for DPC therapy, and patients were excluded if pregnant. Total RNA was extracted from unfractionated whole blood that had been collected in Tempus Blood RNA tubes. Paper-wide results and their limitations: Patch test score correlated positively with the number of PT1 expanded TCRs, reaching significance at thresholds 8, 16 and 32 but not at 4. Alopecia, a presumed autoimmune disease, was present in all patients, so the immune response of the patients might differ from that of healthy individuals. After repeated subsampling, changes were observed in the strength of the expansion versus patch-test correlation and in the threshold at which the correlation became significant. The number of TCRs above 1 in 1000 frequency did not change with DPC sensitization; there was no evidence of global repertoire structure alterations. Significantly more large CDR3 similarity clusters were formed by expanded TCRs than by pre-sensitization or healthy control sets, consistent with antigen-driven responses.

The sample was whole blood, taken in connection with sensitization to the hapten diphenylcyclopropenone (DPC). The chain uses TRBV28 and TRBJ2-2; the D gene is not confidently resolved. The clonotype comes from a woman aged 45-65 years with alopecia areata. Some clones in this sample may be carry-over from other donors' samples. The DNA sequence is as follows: TGTGCCAGCACCAAGACCGGGGAGCTGTTTTTT. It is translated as CASTKTGELFF.